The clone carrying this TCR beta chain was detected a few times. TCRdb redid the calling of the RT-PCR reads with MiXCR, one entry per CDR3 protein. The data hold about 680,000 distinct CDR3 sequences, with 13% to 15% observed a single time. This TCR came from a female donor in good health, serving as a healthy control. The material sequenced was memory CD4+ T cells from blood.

For the CDR3, the DNA is TGTGCCAGCAGCTACGGCCAGGGAACCTACAATGAGCAGTTCTTC. It specifies CASSYGQGTYNEQFF. V is TRBV7-2 and J is TRBJ2-1; perhaps TRBD1 as D (5 bases). V lost 4 bases and J 2 bases, leaving 12 bases between the germline ends. Germline CDR1 and CDR2: SGHTA and FQGNSA. This CDR3 contains 15 residues.